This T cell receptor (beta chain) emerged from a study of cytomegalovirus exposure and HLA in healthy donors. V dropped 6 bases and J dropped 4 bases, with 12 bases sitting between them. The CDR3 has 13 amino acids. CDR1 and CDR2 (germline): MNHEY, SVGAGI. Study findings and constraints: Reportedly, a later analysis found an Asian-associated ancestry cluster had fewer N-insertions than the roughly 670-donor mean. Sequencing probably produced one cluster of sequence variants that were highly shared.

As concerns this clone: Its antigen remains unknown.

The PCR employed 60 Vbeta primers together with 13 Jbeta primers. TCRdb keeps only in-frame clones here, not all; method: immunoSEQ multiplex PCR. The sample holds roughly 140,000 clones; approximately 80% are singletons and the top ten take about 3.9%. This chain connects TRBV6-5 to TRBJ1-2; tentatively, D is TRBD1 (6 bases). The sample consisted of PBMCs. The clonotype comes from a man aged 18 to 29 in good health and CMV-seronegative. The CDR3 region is CASRMDSLYGYTF. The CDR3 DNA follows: TGTGCCAGCAGGATGGACAGCCTCTATGGCTACACCTTC.